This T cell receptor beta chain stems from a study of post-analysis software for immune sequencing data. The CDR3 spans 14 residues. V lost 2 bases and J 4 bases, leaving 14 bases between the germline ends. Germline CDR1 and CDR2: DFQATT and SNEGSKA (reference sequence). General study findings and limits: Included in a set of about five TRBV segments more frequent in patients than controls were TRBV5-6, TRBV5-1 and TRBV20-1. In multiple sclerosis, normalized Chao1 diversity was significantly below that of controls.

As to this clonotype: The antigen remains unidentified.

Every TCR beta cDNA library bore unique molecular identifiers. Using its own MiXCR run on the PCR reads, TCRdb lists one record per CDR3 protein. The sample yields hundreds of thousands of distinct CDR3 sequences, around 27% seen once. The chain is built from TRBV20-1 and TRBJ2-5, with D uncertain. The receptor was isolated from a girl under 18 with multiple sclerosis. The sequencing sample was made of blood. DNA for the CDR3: TGCAGTGCTAGAACCCAACGGGCAGCAGAGACCCAGTACTTC. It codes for CSARTQRAAETQYF.